These 22 T cell receptor beta chains were sequenced from one sample in a study of a mutant IDH1 vaccine in newly diagnosed glioma. Their cognate antigens are unknown. Time point defined: week 11, during vaccination. The vaccine gave 300 ug of a 20-mer mutant IDH1 peptide subcutaneously per dose. Repertoires were generated with immunoSEQ multiplex PCR, while TCRdb's copy carries only in-frame clones and drops some. The sample carries about 60,000 clones, about 80% recorded once. Sequencing was performed on PBMCs, taken from a glioma patient whose treatment included an IDH1 peptide vaccine. The receptor source for this set is a man younger than 45 with glioma.

This clone has only a few counts. This chain connects TRBV19 to TRBJ1-5; D is uncertain. Trimming shortened V by 2 bases and J by 5 bases, and 7 bases separated the two germline ends. The germline CDR1 and CDR2 sequences are LNHDA and SQIVND (reference sequence). CDR3 length: 13 amino acids. For the CDR3, the DNA is TGTGCCAGTAGTATAACCGGTGATCAGCCCCAGCATTTT. Translating gives CASSITGDQPQHF.

This sequence joins TRBV11-2 and TRBJ2-2; 9 nucleotides align to TRBD1. Germline CDR1 reads SGHAT; CDR2 reads FQNNGV. CDR3 length: 15 residues. The trim removed 2 bases at V and 5 bases at J, leaving 3 bases unmatched. This CDR3 reads CASSLFGQGTGELFF. The CDR3, as DNA: TGTGCCAGCAGCTTATTTGGACAGGGGACCGGGGAGCTGTTTTTT.

The chain combines TRBV9 with TRBJ1-3, with D possibly matching TRBD1 (6 bases). Deletions cut 4 bases from V and 0 bases from J, with 17 bases between. Looked up from germline, CDR1 is SGDLS and CDR2 is YYNGEE. This CDR3 is built from 17 residues. The CDR3 DNA follows: TGTGCCAGCAGCCCCCGCCCGGACAGTCTCTCTGGAAACACCATATATTTT. It codes for CASSPRPDSLSGNTIYF.

The chain recombines TRBV11-1 with TRBJ2-7, with 8 nucleotides matching TRBD1. CDR1 is SGHAT and CDR2 is FQDESV in the germline V gene (reference sequence). The trim removed 2 bases at V and 13 bases at J, leaving 10 bases unmatched. The CDR3 extends over 13 amino acids. CDR3 loop: CASSLTPQGQGYF. The CDR3 nucleotides read TGTGCCAGCAGCTTAACCCCACAAGGACAGGGATACTTC.

The chain recombines TRBV7-2 with TRBJ1-6, with TRBD1 as a possible D gene (6 bases). The V end lost 2 bases, the J end lost 9 bases, and 11 bases lay between the germline ends. The CDR3 runs to 14 residues. Germline V lookup: CDR1 SGHTA, CDR2 FQGNSA. CDR3 sequence reads: CASSLQGQVSPLHF. The CDR3 bases are TGTGCCAGCAGCTTACAGGGGCAGGTTTCACCCCTCCACTTT.

This clone has only one observation. The J gene is TRBJ1-2, the V gene TRBV6-5; D uncertain. The CDR3 runs 13 residues. V lost 7 bases to trimming and J lost 0 bases, with 9 bases between them. The germline gives CDR1 MNHEY, CDR2 SVGAGI. Here the CDR3 reads CASTLSTNYGYTF. The DNA for the CDR3 is TGTGCCAGCACGCTCTCTACTAACTATGGCTACACCTTC.

The rearrangement uses TRBV10-2 and TRBJ1-2, with D perhaps TRBD1 (5 bases). The CDR3 loop spans 13 amino acids. Germline CDR1 reads WSHSY; CDR2 reads SAAADI. Between the trimmed V and J ends, which lost 3 bases and 7 bases, there was a span of 12 bases. This CDR3 reads CASSDYQGGGYTF. As DNA, the CDR3 is TGCGCCAGCAGTGATTACCAGGGAGGTGGCTACACCTTC.

The rearrangement joins TRBV6-4 to TRBJ2-1; possibly TRBD2 for D (6 bases). Trimming left V 0 bases short and J 3 bases short, with 9 bases between. The CDR3 is 15 residues long. Germline CDR1 MRHNA, CDR2 SNTAGT. Here the CDR3 DNA reads TGTGCCAGCAGTGACTCCCGGGGGATCTACAATGAGCAGTTCTTC. It translates to CASSDSRGIYNEQFF.

The rearrangement uses TRBV28 and TRBJ2-3, with 12 nucleotides matching TRBD2. V lost 5 bases, J lost 9 bases, and 15 bases stayed unmatched. This CDR3 contains 17 residues. Per the germline V gene, CDR1 is MDHEN and CDR2 is SYDVKM. The CDR3 loop reads CASSTPSGRARDWTQYF. CDR3 bases: TGTGCCAGCAGTACCCCTAGCGGGAGGGCCAGGGATTGGACGCAGTATTTT.

V is TRBV5-1 and J is TRBJ2-7; 9 bases map to TRBD2. CDR1 is SGHRS and CDR2 is YFSETQ in the germline V gene. V trimming: 4 bases; J trimming: 5 bases; junction bases outside the gene matches: 19. CDR3 length: 18 amino acids. CDR3 coding DNA: TGCGCCAGCAGCCCACGTATTAGCGGGGGAGGACGGGCCGACGAGCAGTACTTC. This translates into CASSPRISGGGRADEQYF.

The V and J genes are TRBV19 and TRBJ1-2; possible D gene TRBD1, 5 bases. Trimming removed 4 bases from V and 0 bases from J, with 12 bases in between. Germline V CDR1 and CDR2: LNHDA, SQIVND (reference sequence). This CDR3 is built from 15 residues. CDR3 DNA: TGTGCCAGTAGTACCCCGGGGGGAGCTAACTATGGCTACACCTTC. This sequence encodes CASSTPGGANYGYTF. The variable domain in full, with the rest retrieved from reference TRBV19 and TRBJ1-2, is DGGITQSPKYLFRKEGQNVTLSCEQNLNHDAMYWYRQDPGQGLRLIYYSQIVNDFQKGDIAEGYSVSREKKESFPLTVTSAQKNPTAFYLCASSTPGGANYGYTFGSGTRLTVV.

This clone was seen a few times. The chain recombines TRBV4-1 with TRBJ1-1; D unresolved. Germline lookup yields CDR1 MGHRA and CDR2 YSYEKL. The V gene lost 4 bases and the J gene lost 1 base, with 13 bases spanning the gap. The CDR3 runs to 15 residues. The CDR3 sequence is CASSLRGVGNTEAFF. CDR3 nucleotide sequence: TGCGCCAGCAGCCTCCGAGGTGTAGGGAACACTGAAGCTTTCTTT.

The chain carries TRBV6-6 and TRBJ1-6; 8 positions match TRBD1. V was pared by 6 bases and J by 7 bases, with 5 bases of the junction left unmatched. The germline V gene encodes CDR1 MNHNY and CDR2 SVGAGI (reference sequence). This CDR3 is 14 amino acids long. In DNA, the CDR3 is TGTGCCAGCAGCTCTGACAGGGGAAATTCACCCCTCCACTTT. Translation gives CASSSDRGNSPLHF.

V and J are TRBV5-1 and TRBJ2-2, with TRBD2 matching 9 bases. In germline, CDR1 is SGHRS, CDR2 YFSETQ. The CDR3 has 16 residues. The V and J ends lost 0 bases and 2 bases, in that order; junction bases with no gene match: 2. CDR3 DNA: TGCGCCAGCAGCTTGGCGACTAGCGGTAACACCGGGGAGCTGTTTTTT. The encoded protein is CASSLATSGNTGELFF.

The V and J genes are TRBV28 and TRBJ2-1; 8 nucleotides agree with TRBD2. The germline V gene has CDR1 MDHEN and CDR2 SYDVKM. Trimming removed 2 bases from V and 12 bases from J; junction bases left unmatched: 6. The CDR3 totals 13 residues. The CDR3 nucleotides read TGTGCCAGCAGTTTACCTGGGACTAGAGGGCAGTTCTTC. Translating gives CASSLPGTRGQFF.

V and J are TRBV9 and TRBJ1-2; 9 nucleotides align to TRBD1. The CDR3 has 14 residues. Trimming took 4 bases from V and 4 from J; bases not matched to a gene: 5. In germline, CDR1 is SGDLS, CDR2 YYNGEE. The CDR3 loop is CASSRTGEVYGYTF. CDR3 DNA: TGTGCCAGCAGCAGGACAGGGGAAGTCTATGGCTACACCTTC.

The gene calls are TRBV25-1 and TRBJ1-1; D is possibly TRBD1 (5 bases). Germline V CDR1 and CDR2: MGHDK, SYGVNS. This CDR3 contains 14 residues. Trimming took off 1 base at V and 3 bases at J, with 9 bases between the two ends. The CDR3 DNA reads TGTGCCAGCAGTGAATTCGTCAGGGACACTGAAGCTTTCTTT. This codes for CASSEFVRDTEAFF. Filled out from reference TRBV25-1 and TRBJ1-1, the complete variable domain reads EADIYQTPRYLVIGTGKKITLECSQTMGHDKMYWYQQDPGMELHLIHYSYGVNSTEKGDLSSESTVSRIRTEHFPLTLESARPSHTSQYLCASSEFVRDTEAFFGQGTRLTVV.

This clone has a single count. This chain connects TRBV5-6 to TRBJ1-2, with D tentatively TRBD1 (5 bases). The CDR3 is made up of 12 amino acids. Per the germline V gene, CDR1 is SGHDT and CDR2 is YYEEEE. V lost 5 bases and J lost 4, with 9 bases in between. The CDR3 sequence is CASRSGGYGYTF. The CDR3 DNA is TGTGCCAGCAGGTCCGGGGGCTATGGCTACACCTTC.

The chain employs TRBV4-2 and TRBJ1-1, with no clear D. Per germline, CDR1 LGHNA and CDR2 YNFKEQ. The CDR3 runs to 15 residues. V was clipped by 1 base and J by 6 bases, with 15 bases between them. CDR3: CASSQVLRGSAEAFF. The CDR3, as DNA: TGTGCCAGCAGCCAAGTGTTACGTGGAAGCGCTGAAGCTTTCTTT.

The chain combines TRBV28 with TRBJ2-7; 12 bases fit TRBD1. The CDR3 has 20 amino acids. Trimming took 3 bases from V and 5 from J; bases not matched to a gene: 20. Germline V CDR1 and CDR2: MDHEN, SYDVKM. Written as DNA, the CDR3 is TGTGCCAGCAGTTTTAAACCAAGAATCCGGGACAGGGGGCTAGTGAACGAGCAGTACTTC. Amino acid sequence: CASSFKPRIRDRGLVNEQYF.

This clone was recorded once. The chain employs TRBV30 and TRBJ1-5; D is possibly TRBD1 (5 bases). This CDR3 comprises 17 residues. Trimming took off 1 base at V and 7 bases at J, with 23 bases between the two ends. Germline V CDR1 and CDR2: GTSNPN, SVGIG (reference sequence). The CDR3 DNA reads TGTGCCTGGAGTGGGGGGTCCGGGACCAAATTCGAACAGCCCCAGCATTTT. Its translation: CAWSGGSGTKFEQPQHF.

The chain is built from TRBV7-8 and TRBJ1-5; no clear D. Germline V gene data show CDR1 as SGHVS and CDR2 as FQNEAQ. This CDR3 is 15 amino acids long. V was clipped by 5 bases and J by 3 bases, with 14 bases between them. The CDR3 here is CASSPLGGPNQPQHF. The CDR3, as DNA: TGTGCCAGCAGCCCGCTGGGAGGTCCCAATCAGCCCCAGCATTTT.